This T cell receptor (beta chain) came from a study of brain metastases from non-small cell lung cancer (dated by TCRdb to about 2019). In the study overall: In non-small-cell lung cancer patients, the researchers characterized the immune microenvironment of brain metastases and primary tumors that had been resected as matched pairs.

From the germline V gene, CDR1 is SGHTA and CDR2 is FQGNSA. For this chain, trimming is 5 bases at the V end and 7 bases at the J end, and the number of junction bases without a gene match is 5. CDR3 length: 14 amino acids, cysteine to phenylalanine. Only the CDR3 portion is preserved as DNA: 42 bases, with reading frame beginning at the first base. Library construction relied on the immunoSEQ multiplex PCR assay. Sequencing of the T-cell receptor beta chain repertoire was carried out together with a 770-gene immune expression panel. The immuneACCESS repertoire file appears here via TCRdb, limited to in-frame rearrangements. These files lack a portion of the clones; in checked studies, under half of the deficit traces to unresolved V genes, and the cause of the others is not known. This sample holds approximately 4,500 clones; roughly 80% were observed only once. The leading ten clones occupy less than 9.5% of the sample.

Remarks on this clone: This receptor's antigen is unknown. The record has no base qualities; no much larger clone is one base away.

The investigation overall reported the following: Compared with the matched primary tumors, T-cell clones appeared to be expanded in nearly 65% of brain metastases. T-cell infiltration was lower in brain metastases than in primary tumors (P < 0.001). TCR repertoires were found to be largely shared between paired brain metastases and primary tumors, although sparse T-cell densities were observed in the brain metastases.

A cohort of 35 to 45 patients with surgically resected non-small-cell lung cancer, for whom both primary tumor and brain metastasis specimens were available, was included. Archival formalin-fixed, paraffin-embedded tissues were used as the tumor specimens. The sequence came from a donor aged 40 or over with non-small cell lung cancer. The chain employs TRBV7-2 and TRBJ1-6; 7 junctional bases match TRBD1. The sample consisted of primary lung tumor tissue. Interpreted using the paper, the cell subset or site label stands for: primary lung tumor paired with brain metastasis. CDR3 protein: CASSKTGYNSPLHF. The nucleotide sequence is given as TGTGCCAGCAGCAAGACAGGGTACAATTCACCCCTCCACTTT. With the rest looked up from the reference TRBV7-2 and TRBJ1-6 genes rather than sequenced, the full variable domain is GAGVSQSPSNKVTEKGKDVELRCDPISGHTALYWYRQSLGQGLEFLIYFQGNSAPDKSGLPSDRFSAERTGGSVSTLTIQRTQQEDSAVYLCASSKTGYNSPLHFGNGTRLTVT.